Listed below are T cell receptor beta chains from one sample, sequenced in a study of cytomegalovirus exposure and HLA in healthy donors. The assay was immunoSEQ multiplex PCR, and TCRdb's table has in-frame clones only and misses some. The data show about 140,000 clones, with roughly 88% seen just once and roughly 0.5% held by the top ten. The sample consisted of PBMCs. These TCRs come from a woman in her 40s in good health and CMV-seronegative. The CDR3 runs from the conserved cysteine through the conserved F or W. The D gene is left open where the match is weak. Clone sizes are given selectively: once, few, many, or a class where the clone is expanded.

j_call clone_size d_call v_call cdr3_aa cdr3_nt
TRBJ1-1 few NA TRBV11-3 CASSLGRGTEAFF TGTGCCAGCAGCTTAGGCCGCGGGACTGAAGCTTTCTTT
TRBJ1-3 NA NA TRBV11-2 CASSLRSRRNTIYF TGTGCCAGCAGCTTACGGAGCCGGAGAAACACCATATATTTT
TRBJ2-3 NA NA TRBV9 CASSVVLQDTQYF TGTGCCAGCAGCGTAGTACTACAAGATACGCAGTATTTT
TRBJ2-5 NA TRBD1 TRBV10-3 CASKDREFETQYF TGTGCCTCGAAGGACAGGGAGTTTGAGACCCAGTACTTC
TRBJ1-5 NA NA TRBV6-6 CASSSRTFNQPQHF TGTGCCAGCAGTTCCAGAACCTTCAATCAGCCCCAGCATTTT
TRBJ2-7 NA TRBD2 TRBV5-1 CASSDTTSASYEQYF TGCGCCAGCAGCGACACGACTAGCGCCTCCTACGAGCAGTACTTC
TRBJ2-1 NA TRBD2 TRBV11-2 CASSGLAGSYHEQFF TGTGCCAGCAGCGGACTAGCGGGAAGTTACCATGAGCAGTTCTTC
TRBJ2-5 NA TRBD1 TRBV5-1 CASSPGQGVLETQYF TGCGCCAGCAGCCCCGGACAGGGGGTTTTAGAGACCCAGTACTTC
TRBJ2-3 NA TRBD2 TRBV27 CASSVGLGEPDTQYF TGTGCCAGCAGTGTGGGACTAGGGGAACCCGATACGCAGTATTTT
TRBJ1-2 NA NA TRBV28 CASSSVGQGPGGYTF TGTGCCAGCAGTTCCGTAGGGCAGGGCCCCGGTGGCTACACCTTC
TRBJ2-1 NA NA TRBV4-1 CASSLRSGPYNEQFF TGCGCCAGCAGCCTAAGGAGCGGCCCCTACAATGAGCAGTTCTTC
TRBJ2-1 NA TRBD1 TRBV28 CASLRDRADEQFF TGTGCCAGCCTCCGGGACAGGGCGGACGAGCAGTTCTTC
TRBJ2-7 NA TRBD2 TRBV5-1 CASSSRLAGVLLESPPYEQYF TGCGCCAGCAGCTCCCGGCTAGCGGGAGTGCTGTTAGAGTCCCCCCCCTACGAGCAGTACTTC
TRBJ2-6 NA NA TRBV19 CASSPTGHLYSGANVLTF TGTGCCAGTAGTCCTACGGGACACTTATACTCTGGGGCCAACGTCCTGACTTTC
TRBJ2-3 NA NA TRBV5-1 CASSPASEDTQYF TGCGCCAGCAGCCCTGCTAGCGAAGATACGCAGTATTTT
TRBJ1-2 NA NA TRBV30 CAWSVGIEDGYTF TGTGCCTGGAGTGTTGGCATTGAGGATGGCTACACCTTC
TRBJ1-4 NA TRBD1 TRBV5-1 CASSWGTAEKLFF TGCGCCAGCAGCTGGGGGACAGCAGAAAAACTGTTTTTT
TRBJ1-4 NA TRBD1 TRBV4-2 CASSQDPQTGGSEKLFF TGTGCCAGCAGCCAAGATCCCCAGACAGGGGGTAGTGAAAAACTGTTTTTT
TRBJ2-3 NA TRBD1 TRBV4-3 CASSLHPDRGQVGTDTQYF TGCGCCAGCAGCCTCCACCCCGACAGGGGGCAAGTGGGCACAGATACGCAGTATTTT
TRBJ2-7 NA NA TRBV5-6 CASSLPRDSYEQYF TGTGCCAGCAGCTTACCGCGGGACTCCTACGAGCAGTACTTC
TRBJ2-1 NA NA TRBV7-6 CASSLGSAGSPNEQFF TGTGCCAGCAGCTTAGGCTCGGCCGGGAGCCCCAATGAGCAGTTCTTC
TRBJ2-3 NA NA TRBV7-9 CASSPYRYSTDTQYF TGTGCCAGCAGCCCCTACCGGTACAGCACAGATACGCAGTATTTT
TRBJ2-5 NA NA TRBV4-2 CASSQGNRVETQYF TGTGCCAGCAGCCAAGGGAACAGGGTTGAGACCCAGTACTTC
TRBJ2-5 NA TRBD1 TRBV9 CASSRQTGSGRLRETQYF TGTGCCAGCAGCAGACAGACAGGGTCAGGTCGGTTACGGGAGACCCAGTACTTC
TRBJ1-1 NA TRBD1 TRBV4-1 CASSQDRGTGDTEAFF TGCGCCAGCAGCCAAGATCGCGGGACAGGGGACACTGAAGCTTTCTTT
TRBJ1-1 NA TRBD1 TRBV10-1 CASRDRESDTEAFF TGCGCCAGCCGGGACAGGGAATCGGACACTGAAGCTTTCTTT
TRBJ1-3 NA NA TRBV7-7 CASSPGGYGDTIYF TGTGCTAGCAGCCCCGGGGGGTACGGTGACACCATATATTTT
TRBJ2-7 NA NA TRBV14 CASSLLGGAYEQYF TGTGCCAGCAGCCTATTAGGGGGGGCCTACGAGCAGTACTTC
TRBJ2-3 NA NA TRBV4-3 CASSQEAGKSTDTQYF TGCGCCAGCAGCCAAGAGGCAGGGAAGAGCACAGATACGCAGTATTTT
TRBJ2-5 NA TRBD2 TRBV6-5 CASSYSGLAEETQYF TGTGCCAGCAGTTACTCAGGACTAGCGGAAGAGACCCAGTACTTC
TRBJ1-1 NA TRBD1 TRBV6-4 CASSETAGGIHEAFF TGTGCCAGCAGTGAGACGGCAGGGGGGATCCATGAAGCTTTCTTT
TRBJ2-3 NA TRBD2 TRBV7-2 CASSLDGREARTDTQYF TGTGCCAGCAGCTTAGATGGGCGGGAGGCGCGCACAGATACGCAGTATTTT
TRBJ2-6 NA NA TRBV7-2 CASSQNGGNSGANVLTF TGTGCCAGCAGCCAAAACGGCGGGAACTCTGGGGCCAACGTCCTGACTTTC
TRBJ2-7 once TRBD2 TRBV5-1 CASSPLAGPSYEQYF TGCGCCAGCAGCCCCTTAGCGGGCCCCTCCTACGAGCAGTACTTC
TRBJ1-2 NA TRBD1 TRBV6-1 CASRTGDYGYTF TGTGCCAGCAGGACAGGGGATTATGGCTACACCTTC
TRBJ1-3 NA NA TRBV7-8 CASSLAEGRSGNTIYF TGTGCCAGCAGCTTAGCGGAGGGCCGCTCTGGAAACACCATATATTTT
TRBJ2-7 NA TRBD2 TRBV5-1 CASSPEPSGSVYEQYF TGCGCCAGCAGCCCAGAGCCTAGCGGGAGTGTGTACGAGCAGTACTTC
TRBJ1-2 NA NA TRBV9 CASSPSEGVRYGYTF TGTGCCAGCAGCCCGAGTGAAGGGGTGAGGTATGGCTACACCTTC
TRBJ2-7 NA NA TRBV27 CATRTGYEQYF TGTGCCACCCGGACGGGGTACGAGCAGTACTTC
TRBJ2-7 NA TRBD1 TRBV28 CASSRPGQGTHEQYF TGTGCCAGCAGCCGTCCGGGACAGGGCACCCACGAGCAGTACTTC
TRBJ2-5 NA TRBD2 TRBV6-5 CASGRGGQETQYF TGTGCCAGCGGTCGGGGGGGACAAGAGACCCAGTACTTC
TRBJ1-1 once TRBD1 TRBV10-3 CAISESQGTTEAFF TGTGCCATCAGTGAGTCACAGGGGACCACTGAAGCTTTCTTT
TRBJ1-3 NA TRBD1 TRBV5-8 CASSLRTGRGNTIYF TGTGCCAGCAGCTTACGGACAGGGCGAGGAAACACCATATATTTT
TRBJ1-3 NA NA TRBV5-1 CASSFGGPFSGNTIYF TGCGCCAGCAGTTTCGGTGGTCCTTTCTCTGGAAACACCATATATTTT
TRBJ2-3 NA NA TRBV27 CASSPLGAADTQYF TGTGCCAGCAGTCCACTAGGAGCGGCAGATACGCAGTATTTT
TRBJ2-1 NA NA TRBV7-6 CASSFQGGAYNEQFF TGTGCCAGCAGCTTTCAGGGAGGAGCCTACAATGAGCAGTTCTTC
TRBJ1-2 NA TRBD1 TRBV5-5 CASSLAGTAYLSYGYTF TGTGCCAGCAGCTTGGCCGGGACAGCCTACTTATCCTATGGCTACACCTTC
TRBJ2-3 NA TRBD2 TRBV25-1 CASSARLGAGGADTQYF TGTGCCAGCAGTGCCCGCTTGGGAGCGGGAGGAGCAGATACGCAGTATTTT
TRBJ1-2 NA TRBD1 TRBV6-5 CASSPGTGRGGYTF TGTGCCAGCAGTCCCGGGACAGGGCGGGGTGGCTACACCTTC
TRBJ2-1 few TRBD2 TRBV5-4 CASSPSLAGGRGEQFF TGTGCCAGCTCTCCCAGCCTAGCGGGAGGCCGGGGGGAGCAGTTCTTC
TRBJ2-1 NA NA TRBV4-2 CASSQQGGAHDEQFF TGTGCCAGCAGCCAGCAGGGAGGAGCTCACGATGAGCAGTTCTTC
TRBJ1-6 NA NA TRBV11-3 CASSAGAGTGFITLHF TGTGCCAGCAGCGCGGGGGCCGGGACCGGGTTCATCACCCTCCACTTT